This T cell receptor (beta chain) was retrieved from a study of blood T cell repertoires in COVID-19. In the study overall: Sites in the United States, Italy and Spain provided acute and convalescent COVID-19 samples. T cells, B-cell-depleted T cells, or PBMCs provided the cDNA or gDNA that served as material.

Libraries were prepared by immunoSEQ multiplex PCR; TCRdb keeps only in-frame clonotypes and omits some of them. The sample gives some 300,000 clones, over 85% of which show up once; roughly 2.9% is in the top ten. Enrolled through a virtual design, the participants were between about 18 and 89 years of age and came from some 25 US areas. Shortly before study entry, within 2 weeks, exposed participants had met a COVID-19 case. CDR3 size: 18 residues. V lost 0 bases to trimming and J lost 0 bases; unmatched junction nucleotides: 10. Germline V gene sequence: CDR1 MGHRA, CDR2 YSYEKL. The sequence was obtained from a woman aged 45 to 65 who had been exposed to COVID-19. J is TRBJ1-1 and V is TRBV4-1, with 7 bases matching TRBD1. Material for sequencing was PBMCs or T cells enriched from blood (not recorded which). The CDR3 nucleotides are TGCGCCAGCAGCCAAGATAGGGGGGACAGCTTCATGAACACTGAAGCTTTCTTT. It encodes CASSQDRGDSFMNTEAFF.